Listed below are T cell receptor beta chains from one sample, sequenced in a study of blood T cells in healthy people across ages. TCRdb re-called the 5' RACE reads through MiXCR, storing one row per CDR3 protein. The repertoire includes 700,000 to 800,000 distinct CDR3 sequences, roughly 45% of them detected once, and 20% to 25% sits in the top ten. Material for sequencing was blood. These receptors originate from a woman aged 55 to 70 in good health. Each CDR3 is given with its conserved first and last residue. Fields, in order: D gene, V gene, clone size, J gene, CDR3 protein, CDR3 DNA. D genes are given only for firm matches. Rows give clone size only sometimes, using once, few, many, or a class for an expanded clone.

>TRBD2|TRBV25-1|few|TRBJ2-5
CASSEYGGTSGLLEQYF
TGTGCCAGCAGTGAATATGGGGGGACTAGCGGTTTATTAGAGCAGTACTTC
>.|TRBV15|few|TRBJ1-5
CATSREVDQPQHF
TGTGCCACCAGCAGAGAAGTAGACCAGCCCCAGCATTTT
>.|TRBV6-2/TRBV6-3|few|TRBJ2-1
CASSYTDLSTWGSTYNEQFF
TGTGCCAGCAGTTACACCGACTTGTCTACGTGGGGGTCCACCTACAATGAGCAGTTCTTC
>.|TRBV6-5|.|TRBJ1-5
CASSRTVGQPQHF
TGTGCCAGCAGTCGGACAGTCGGTCAGCCCCAGCATTTT
>.|TRBV29-1|.|TRBJ1-1
CSVEFMGNTEAFF
TGCAGCGTTGAATTTATGGGGAACACTGAAGCTTTCTTT
>TRBD2|TRBV20-1|.|TRBJ2-3
CSAGGTSGGDTQYF
TGCAGTGCTGGAGGAACGAGCGGGGGGGATACGCAGTATTTT
>TRBD2|TRBV12-3/TRBV12-4|.|TRBJ2-3
CASISGTSAPDTQYF
TGTGCCAGCATTTCCGGGACTAGCGCCCCAGATACGCAGTATTTT
>TRBD2|TRBV7-2|few|TRBJ2-1
CASSLGISSGDSYNEQFF
TGTGCCAGCAGCTTAGGTATCAGTAGCGGGGATTCCTACAATGAGCAGTTCTTC
>TRBD1|TRBV13|.|TRBJ1-1
CASSLGTLQGATDTEAFF
TGTGCCAGCAGCTTAGGCACCCTACAGGGGGCGACGGACACTGAAGCTTTCTTT
>.|TRBV4-2|many|TRBJ2-6
CASSQDRLAGANVLTF
TGTGCCAGCAGCCAAGATCGGCTGGCTGGGGCCAACGTCCTGACTTTC
>.|TRBV7-9|.|TRBJ1-6
CASSLVGFQSPLHF
TGTGCCAGCAGCTTAGTAGGGTTTCAATCACCCCTCCACTTT
>.|TRBV30|.|TRBJ1-1
CAWDWGVEAFF
TGTGCCTGGGATTGGGGGGTTGAAGCTTTCTTT
>.|TRBV12-3/TRBV12-4|.|TRBJ1-5
CASSFGRSNQPQHF
TGTGCCAGCAGTTTCGGCAGGAGTAATCAGCCCCAGCATTTT
>.|TRBV20-1|.|TRBJ1-4
CSVPGATNEKLFF
TGCAGTGTCCCGGGAGCAACTAATGAAAAACTGTTTTTT